This record concerns one T cell receptor (beta chain) sequence. Profiled with immunoSEQ multiplex PCR; TCRdb holds only in-frame clones, not every one. The sample lists fewer than 40,000 clones; approximately 88% were seen once. These data are taken from a study of T cells in localized non-small cell lung cancer. Germline CDR1 GTSNPN, CDR2 SVGIG (reference sequence). CDR3 length: 12 amino acids. With V trimmed by 2 bases and J by 8 bases, 2 bases remained unmatched. This rearrangement joins TRBV30 to TRBJ2-2; 7 bases map to TRBD1. The clonotype was recovered from a woman aged 35 to 75 with stage III lung adenocarcinoma. The specimen comprised peripheral blood mononuclear cells, sampled before any cancer treatment. CDR3 DNA sequence: TGTGCCTGGAGTAAGGGGGCGGGGGAGCTGTTTTTT. Protein product: CAWSKGAGELFF.